What follows describes a single TCR beta chain. These data originate in a study of OX40 agonist ivuxolimab in advanced cancers. Assay: immunoSEQ multiplex PCR; the TCRdb copy retains only in-frame clones and omits some. The data hold roughly 53,000 clones, with 93% observed a single time. Sample: CD4+ or CD8+ T cells sorted from blood, taken in a trial of the OX40 agonist ivuxolimab. The receptor's source is an adult with an advanced solid tumor such as melanoma, head and neck, liver or kidney cancer.

The CDR3 is CASIGTSGKRGSGPYEQYF. CDR3 nucleotide sequence: TGTGCCAGCATCGGGACTAGCGGGAAAAGGGGGAGTGGACCCTACGAGCAGTACTTC. This sequence joins TRBV5-6 and TRBJ2-7; 13 bases match TRBD2. CDR1 is SGHDT, CDR2 YYEEEE, per germline. The CDR3 loop spans 19 amino acids. With 6 bases clipped from V and 2 bases from J, the junction kept 17 bases outside the gene matches.